The clone carrying this T cell receptor (beta chain) was recorded a few times. Its antigen is currently unknown. The sample is drawn from a study of cytomegalovirus exposure and HLA in healthy donors. Primers: 60 Vbeta forward and 13 Jbeta reverse. Using immunoSEQ multiplex PCR, the repertoire was profiled, and TCRdb retains in-frame clones only, with some absent. The sample shows 60,000 to 75,000 clones, approximately 74% of them seen only once. General study results and limits: In a later analysis, several top co-occurrence clusters appeared linked to parvovirus B19, influenza, CMV and Epstein-Barr virus. Cytomegalovirus-associated TCR beta chains were listed, numbering roughly 150. Apart from CMV serostatus, no immune exposure information was available. Previously analyzed data showed that most TCR beta V segments were productive at a frequency of about 87% or about 30%.

The TCR was taken from a woman younger than 45 in good health and CMV-seropositive. The sequenced sample was PBMCs.

CDR3 nucleotides: TGTGCCAGCAGCTCGGGAGGGCCCGAGGAGACCCAGTACTTC. Residues: CASSSGGPEETQYF. The gene calls are TRBV9 and TRBJ2-5; 8 bases match TRBD2. The junction had 7 bases not matched to a gene; V was cut back by 4 bases and J by 5 bases. CDR1 and CDR2 (germline): SGDLS, YYNGEE. There are 14 residues in the CDR3.